Sequencing of this T cell receptor (beta chain) was carried out in a study of persistence of HIV-infected CD4 T cells. General observations from the study: Antigen-responding cells were enriched for degenerate expanded CDR3beta sequences.

For this clone: Its cognate antigen is unknown.

This was the immunoSEQ version 4 assay in survey mode. Profiled with immunoSEQ multiplex PCR; TCRdb holds only in-frame clones, not every one. The sample consists of about 36,000 clones, about 85% of them appearing once. The length of the CDR3 is 18 residues. Between the trimmed V and J ends, which lost 4 bases and 0 bases, there was a span of 20 bases. The germline CDR1 and CDR2 sequences are SGHRS and YFSETQ. Overlapping HIV-1 Gag 15-mer peptides at roughly 1 ug per peptide per mL were used. Memory cells lacking CD40L and CD69 with high CD45RO were sorted. V and J are TRBV5-1 and TRBJ2-1, with D maybe TRBD1 (6 bases). The sample here was cultured CD4+ T cells from PBMCs, taken from a patient who received antiretroviral therapy. This TCR came from an adult with HIV. The donor label of this sample is uncertain. The CDR3 protein is CASSRGKLRGSSYNEQFF. CDR3 bases: TGCGCCAGCAGCCGGGGTAAGCTGAGGGGGAGCTCCTACAATGAGCAGTTCTTC. Based on the CDR3 plus reference TRBV5-1 and TRBJ2-1, the full variable domain is KAGVTQTPRYLIKTRGQQVTLSCSPISGHRSVSWYQQTPGQGLQFLFEYFSETQRNKGNFPGRFSGRQFSNSRSEMNVSTLELGDSALYLCASSRGKLRGSSYNEQFFGPGTRLTVL.